The 14 T cell receptor beta chains below come from one sample, sequenced in a study of OX40 agonist ivuxolimab in advanced cancers. Generated by immunoSEQ multiplex PCR, the TCRdb table keeps only in-frame clones and is missing some. This table has about 96,000 clones, less than 95% appearing once. This specimen was CD4+ or CD8+ T cells sorted from blood, taken in a trial of the OX40 agonist ivuxolimab. These receptor sequences come from an adult with an advanced solid tumor such as melanoma, head and neck, liver or kidney cancer.

This rearrangement joins TRBV12-5 to TRBJ1-1, with D hard to call. V lost 0 bases and J lost 10, with 9 bases in between. This CDR3 region has 12 residues. CDR1 LGHNT and CDR2 FRNRAP come from the germline V gene. The CDR3 sequence: CASGLVTTGAFF. The CDR3 DNA is TGTGCTAGTGGTTTGGTAACGACGGGAGCTTTCTTT.

V usage is TRBV2 and J usage is TRBJ2-2, with TRBD1 matching over 9 bases. Germline CDR1 reads SNHLY; CDR2 reads FYNNEI. V was pared by 8 bases and J by 7 bases, with 14 bases of the junction left unmatched. This CDR3 is built from 16 residues. The CDR3 here is CASSRVRDRALGELFF. CDR3 DNA sequence: TGTGCCAGCTCTCGCGTTAGGGACAGGGCTCTCGGGGAGCTGTTTTTT.

V gene TRBV29-1 combines with J gene TRBJ1-2, with 9 bases lining up with TRBD1. V lost 7 bases and J lost 6; bases outside the gene matches: 6. The CDR3 length is 12 residues. Germline V gene lookup returns CDR1 SQVTM and CDR2 ANQGSEA. This chain's CDR3 is CSDTGGRHGYTF. Written as DNA, the CDR3 is TGCAGCGACACAGGGGGCAGGCATGGCTACACCTTC.

The V gene is TRBV6-5, the J gene TRBJ2-1; a weak D match, TRBD2 (6 bases). From germline, CDR1 is MNHEY and CDR2 SVGAGI. The CDR3 totals 16 residues. The V end was cut by 4 bases, the J end by 9 bases, with 22 bases between. DNA of the CDR3: TGTGCCAGCAGTTCCCCCCCGGGGGACCCAGATGGTGAGCAGTTCTTC. Its translation: CASSSPPGDPDGEQFF.

The chain recombines TRBV11-3 with TRBJ2-3; maybe TRBD2 (5 bases). Trimming cost V 1 base and J 2 bases, with 7 bases left between them. This CDR3 is 14 amino acids long. Looked up from germline, CDR1 is SGHNT and CDR2 is YENEEA. The CDR3 region has the DNA TGTGCCAGCAGCTTAGGGCGGGTCACAGATACGCAGTATTTT. Its translation: CASSLGRVTDTQYF.

This rearrangement joins TRBV7-2 to TRBJ1-2; 7 bases fit TRBD1. V lost 5 bases, J lost 4 bases, and 7 bases stayed unmatched. This CDR3 region has 14 residues. The germline V gene has CDR1 SGHTA and CDR2 FQGNSA. CDR3: CASSPRTGSYGYTF. For the CDR3, the DNA is TGTGCCAGCAGCCCTCGGACAGGATCCTATGGCTACACCTTC.

The rearrangement joins TRBV5-1 to TRBJ2-3; 8 positions match TRBD1. The CDR3 length is 14 residues. J gave up 5 bases and V 6 bases, and 8 bases lay outside the gene matches. The germline V gene encodes CDR1 SGHRS and CDR2 YFSETQ. The CDR3 bases are TGCGCCAGCAAACCGACAGGGGTTGAAGATACGCAGTATTTT. Translation gives CASKPTGVEDTQYF.

The genes are TRBV9 and TRBJ2-3; 7 bases are shared with TRBD2. From germline, CDR1 is SGDLS and CDR2 YYNGEE. J lost 3 bases, V lost 6 bases, and 7 bases had no gene match. This CDR3 comprises 14 residues. DNA of the CDR3: TGTGCCAGCAAGGCGGGAGAGGGGACAGATACGCAGTATTTT. Its protein is CASKAGEGTDTQYF.

The V call is TRBV7-2, the J call TRBJ2-1; 10 bases are a match to TRBD2. CDR3 length equals 15 residues. Germline V gene lookup returns CDR1 SGHTA and CDR2 FQGNSA. The V and J ends lost 4 bases and 1 base, in that order; junction bases with no gene match: 1. CDR3 bases: TGTGCCAGCAGCTCGACTAGCGGGTCCTACAATGAGCAGTTCTTC. Translated: CASSSTSGSYNEQFF.

This chain joins TRBV30 and TRBJ1-2; TRBD1 might be the D (6 bases). There are 14 residues in the CDR3. Germline values: CDR1 GTSNPN, CDR2 SVGIG (reference sequence). V lost 7 bases to trimming and J lost 1 base, with 16 bases between them. The CDR3 loop is CASYYRDYNYGYTF. The CDR3 DNA reads TGTGCCTCATACTACAGGGACTATAACTATGGCTACACCTTC.

The chain links TRBV2 to TRBJ2-3, with TRBD2 matching 7 bases. The CDR3 contains 15 residues. J gave up 6 bases and V 2 bases, and 8 bases lay outside the gene matches. The germline V gene has CDR1 SNHLY and CDR2 FYNNEI. This chain's CDR3 is CASSERAGYGDTQYF. CDR3 bases: TGTGCCAGCAGTGAACGAGCGGGATATGGGGATACGCAGTATTTT. The full variable domain, its missing parts supplied by reference TRBV2 and TRBJ2-3, is EPEVTQTPSHQVTQMGQEVILRCVPISNHLYFYWYRQILGQKVEFLVSFYNNEISEKSEIFDDQFSVERPDGSNFTLKIRSTKLEDSAMYFCASSERAGYGDTQYFGPGTRLTVL.

The rearrangement links TRBV4-2 to TRBJ2-1; the match to TRBD2 covers 8 bases. J was trimmed by 8 bases and V by 1 base; bases with no gene match: 4. The CDR3 length is 14 residues. CDR1 is LGHNA and CDR2 is YNFKEQ in the germline V gene. The chain's CDR3 is CASSQAGGPYEQFF. The CDR3 DNA is TGTGCCAGCAGCCAAGCGGGAGGGCCGTATGAGCAGTTCTTC.

This clone has a single count. The V call is TRBV18, the J call TRBJ1-2; 7 bases align to TRBD1. The junction had 6 bases not matched to a gene; V was cut back by 5 bases and J by 6 bases. The CDR3 is 13 residues long. The germline CDR1 and CDR2 sequences are KGHSH and LQKENI. CDR3 DNA: TGTGCCAGCTCAGAGACAGGGATCGATGGCTACACCTTC. Protein sequence: CASSETGIDGYTF.

V gene TRBV19 combines with J gene TRBJ1-2, with D hard to call. Germline CDR1 reads LNHDA; CDR2 reads SQIVND (reference sequence). V was shortened by 2 bases and J by 8 bases, with 9 bases between the two germline ends. This CDR3 spans 12 amino acids. CDR3 coding DNA: TGTGCCAGTAGTATAAGTGGTATGGGCTACACCTTC. Its translation: CASSISGMGYTF.